Listed here is a single TCR beta chain. What it binds is not known. The CDR3 spans 14 residues. The V and J ends lost 4 bases and 12 bases respectively, with 19 bases between them. CDR1 and CDR2 from the germline V gene are LNHDA and SQIVND (reference sequence). Primers included in the PCR were 60 Vbeta and 13 Jbeta primers. Sequencing was performed with immunoSEQ multiplex PCR; in TCRdb, only in-frame clones are kept and a portion is missing. The sample shows roughly 100,000 clones, approximately 81% of them seen only once. The data derive from a study of cytomegalovirus exposure and HLA in healthy donors. General study findings and limits: Sequencing likely produced, as an artifact, a cluster of highly shared sequence variants.

The receptor comes from a man younger than 45 in good health and CMV-seronegative. Specimen: PBMCs. The chain links TRBV19 to TRBJ2-1; no definite D call. Here the CDR3 reads CASSSGSNLARQFF. CDR3 bases: TGTGCCAGTAGTAGCGGTTCTAATCTTGCGCGGCAGTTCTTC.